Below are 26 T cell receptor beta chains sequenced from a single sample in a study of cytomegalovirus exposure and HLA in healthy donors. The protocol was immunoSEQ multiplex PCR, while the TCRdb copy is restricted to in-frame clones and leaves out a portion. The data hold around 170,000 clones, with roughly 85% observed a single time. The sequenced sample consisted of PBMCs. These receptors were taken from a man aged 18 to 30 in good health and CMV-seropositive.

The CDR3 region is CAWREGWDRVIGELFF. The CDR3 DNA follows: TGTGCCTGGAGAGAGGGGTGGGACAGGGTAATCGGGGAGCTGTTTTTT. This rearrangement joins TRBV30 to TRBJ2-2, with TRBD1 matching 9 bases. The CDR3 is 16 residues long. V was pared by 3 bases and J by 7 bases, with 12 bases of the junction left unmatched. Per the germline V gene, CDR1 is GTSNPN and CDR2 is SVGIG (reference sequence).

This CDR3 is CAISEMTGGYEQYF. CDR3 nucleotides: TGTGCCATCAGTGAAATGACAGGGGGCTACGAGCAGTACTTC. The chain couples TRBV10-3 to TRBJ2-7; 9 bases line up with TRBD1. J gave up 3 bases and V 3 bases, and 3 bases lay outside the gene matches. Germline V gives CDR1 ENHRY, CDR2 SYGVKD. The CDR3 covers 14 residues.

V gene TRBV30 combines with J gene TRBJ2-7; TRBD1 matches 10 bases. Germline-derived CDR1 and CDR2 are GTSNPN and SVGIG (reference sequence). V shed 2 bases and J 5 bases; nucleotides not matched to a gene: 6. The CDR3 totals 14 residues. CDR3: CAWSQGQGIHEQYF. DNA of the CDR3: TGTGCCTGGAGTCAGGGACAGGGGATCCACGAGCAGTACTTC. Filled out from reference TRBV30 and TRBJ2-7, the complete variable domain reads SQTIHQWPATLVQPVGSPLSLECTVEGTSNPNLYWYRQAAGRGLQLLFYSVGIGQISSEVPQNLSASRPQDRQFILSSKKLLLSDSGFYLCAWSQGQGIHEQYFGPGTRLTVT.

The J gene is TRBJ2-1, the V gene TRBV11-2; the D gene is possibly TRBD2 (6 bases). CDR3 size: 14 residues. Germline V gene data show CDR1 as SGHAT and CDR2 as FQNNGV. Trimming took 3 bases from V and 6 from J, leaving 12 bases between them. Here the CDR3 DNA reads TGTGCCAGCAGCTTCACCGGGAGTACCAATGAGCAGTTCTTC. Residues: CASSFTGSTNEQFF.

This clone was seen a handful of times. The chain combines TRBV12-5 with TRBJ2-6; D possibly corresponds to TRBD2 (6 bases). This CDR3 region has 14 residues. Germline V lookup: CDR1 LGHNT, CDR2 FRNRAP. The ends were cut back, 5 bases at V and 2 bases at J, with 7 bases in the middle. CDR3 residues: CASGGGTGANVLTF. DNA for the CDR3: TGTGCTAGTGGTGGGGGGACTGGGGCCAACGTCCTGACTTTC.

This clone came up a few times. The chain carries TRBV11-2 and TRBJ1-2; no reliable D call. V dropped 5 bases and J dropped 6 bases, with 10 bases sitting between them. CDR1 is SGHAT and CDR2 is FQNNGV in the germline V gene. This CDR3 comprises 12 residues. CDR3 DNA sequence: TGTGCCAGCAGCCCTAGCGGGGATGGCTACACCTTC. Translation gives CASSPSGDGYTF.

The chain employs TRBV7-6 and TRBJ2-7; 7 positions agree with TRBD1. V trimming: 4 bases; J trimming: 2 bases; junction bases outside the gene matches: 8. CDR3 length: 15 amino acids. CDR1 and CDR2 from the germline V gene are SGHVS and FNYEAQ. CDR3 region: CASSSVRDSPYEQYF. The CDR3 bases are TGTGCCAGCAGCTCTGTTCGGGACAGTCCCTACGAGCAGTACTTC.

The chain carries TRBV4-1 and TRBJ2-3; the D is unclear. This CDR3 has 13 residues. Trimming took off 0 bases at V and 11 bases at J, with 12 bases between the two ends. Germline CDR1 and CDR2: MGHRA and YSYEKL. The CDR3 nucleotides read TGCGCCAGCAGCCAAGAACCGAGGCTGGGGCAGTATTTT. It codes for CASSQEPRLGQYF.

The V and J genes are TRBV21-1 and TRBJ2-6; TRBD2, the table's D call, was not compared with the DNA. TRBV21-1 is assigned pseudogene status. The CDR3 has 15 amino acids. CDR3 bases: TGTGCCAGCATCTTAATCCGCTCTGGGGCCAACGTCCTGACTTTC. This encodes CASILIRSGANVLTF.

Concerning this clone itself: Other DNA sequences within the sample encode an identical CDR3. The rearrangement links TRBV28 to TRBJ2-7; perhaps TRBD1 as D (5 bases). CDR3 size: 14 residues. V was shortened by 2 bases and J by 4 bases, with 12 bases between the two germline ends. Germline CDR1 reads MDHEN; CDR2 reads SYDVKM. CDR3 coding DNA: TGTGCCAGCAGTTTAGAAGGGGCTCCTTACGAGCAGTACTTC. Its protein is CASSLEGAPYEQYF.

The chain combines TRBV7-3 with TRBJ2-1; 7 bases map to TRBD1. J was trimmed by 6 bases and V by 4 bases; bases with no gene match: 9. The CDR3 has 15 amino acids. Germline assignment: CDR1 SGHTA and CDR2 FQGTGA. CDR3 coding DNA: TGTGCCAGCAGCTCCACAGGGGACGGGTTCAATGAGCAGTTCTTC. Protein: CASSSTGDGFNEQFF.

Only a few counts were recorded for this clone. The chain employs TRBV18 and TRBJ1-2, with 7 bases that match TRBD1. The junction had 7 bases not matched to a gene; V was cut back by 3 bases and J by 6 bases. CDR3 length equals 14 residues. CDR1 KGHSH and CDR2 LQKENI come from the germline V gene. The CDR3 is CASSPTPQGNGYTF. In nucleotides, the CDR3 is TGTGCCAGCTCACCGACCCCACAGGGGAATGGCTACACCTTC.

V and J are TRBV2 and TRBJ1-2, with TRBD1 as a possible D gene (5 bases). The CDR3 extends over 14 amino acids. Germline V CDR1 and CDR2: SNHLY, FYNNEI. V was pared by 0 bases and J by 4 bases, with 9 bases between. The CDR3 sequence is CASSEATGGYGYTF. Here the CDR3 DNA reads TGTGCCAGCAGTGAAGCTACCGGGGGCTATGGCTACACCTTC. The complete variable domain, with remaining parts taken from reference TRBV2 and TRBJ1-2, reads EPEVTQTPSHQVTQMGQEVILRCVPISNHLYFYWYRQILGQKVEFLVSFYNNEISEKSEIFDDQFSVERPDGSNFTLKIRSTKLEDSAMYFCASSEATGGYGYTFGSGTRLTVV.

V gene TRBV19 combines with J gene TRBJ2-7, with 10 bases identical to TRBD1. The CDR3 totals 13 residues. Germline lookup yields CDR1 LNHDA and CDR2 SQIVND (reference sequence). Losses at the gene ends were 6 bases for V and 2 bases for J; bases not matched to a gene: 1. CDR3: CASRGTGAYEQYF. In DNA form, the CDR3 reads TGTGCCAGTAGGGGGACAGGGGCCTACGAGCAGTACTTC.

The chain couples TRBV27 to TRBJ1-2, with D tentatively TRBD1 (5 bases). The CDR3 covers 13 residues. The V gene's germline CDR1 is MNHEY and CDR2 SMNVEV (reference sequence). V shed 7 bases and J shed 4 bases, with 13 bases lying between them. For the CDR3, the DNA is TGTGCCAGCACCGGGGGGAATAGCTATGGCTACACCTTC. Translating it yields CASTGGNSYGYTF.

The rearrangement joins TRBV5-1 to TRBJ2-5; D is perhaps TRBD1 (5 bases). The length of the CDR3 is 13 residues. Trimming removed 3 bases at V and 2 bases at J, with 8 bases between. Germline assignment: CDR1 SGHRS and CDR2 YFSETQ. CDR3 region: CASSSTVQETQYF. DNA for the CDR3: TGCGCCAGCAGCTCGACAGTTCAAGAGACCCAGTACTTC.

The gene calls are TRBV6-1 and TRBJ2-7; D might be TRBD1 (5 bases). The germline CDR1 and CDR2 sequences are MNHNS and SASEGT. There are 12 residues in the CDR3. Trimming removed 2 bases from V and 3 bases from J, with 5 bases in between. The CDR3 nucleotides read TGTGCCAGCAGTGAAAGGGGCTACGAGCAGTACTTC. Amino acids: CASSERGYEQYF.

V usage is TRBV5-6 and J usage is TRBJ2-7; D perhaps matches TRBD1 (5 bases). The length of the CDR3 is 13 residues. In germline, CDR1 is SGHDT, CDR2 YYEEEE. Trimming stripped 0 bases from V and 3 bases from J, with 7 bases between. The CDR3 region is CASSLGQNYEQYF. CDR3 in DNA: TGTGCCAGCAGCTTGGGACAGAACTACGAGCAGTACTTC.

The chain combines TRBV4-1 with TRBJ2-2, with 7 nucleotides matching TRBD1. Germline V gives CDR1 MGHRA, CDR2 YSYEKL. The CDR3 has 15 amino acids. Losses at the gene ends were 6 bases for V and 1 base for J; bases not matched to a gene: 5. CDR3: CASSLQGMNTGELFF. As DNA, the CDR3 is TGCGCCAGCAGTCTACAGGGGATGAACACCGGGGAGCTGTTTTTT.

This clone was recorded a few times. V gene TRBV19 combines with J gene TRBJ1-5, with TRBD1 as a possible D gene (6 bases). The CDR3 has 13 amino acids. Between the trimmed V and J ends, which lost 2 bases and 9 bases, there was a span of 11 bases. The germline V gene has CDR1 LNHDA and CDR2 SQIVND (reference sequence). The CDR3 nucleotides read TGTGCCAGTAGTATACAGGACAGTCTGCCCCAGCATTTT. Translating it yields CASSIQDSLPQHF.

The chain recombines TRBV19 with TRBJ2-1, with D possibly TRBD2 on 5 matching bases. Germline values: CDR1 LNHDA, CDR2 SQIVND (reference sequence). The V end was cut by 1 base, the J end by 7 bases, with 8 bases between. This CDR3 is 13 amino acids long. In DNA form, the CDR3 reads TGTGCCAGTAGTATAGGCGAGGGTAATGAGCAGTTCTTC. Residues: CASSIGEGNEQFF.

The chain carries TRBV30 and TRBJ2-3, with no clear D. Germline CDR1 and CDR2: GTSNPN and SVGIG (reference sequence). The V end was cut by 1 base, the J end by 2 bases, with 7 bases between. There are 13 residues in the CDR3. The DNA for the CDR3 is TGTGCCTGGAGTGCCCGGTACACAGATACGCAGTATTTT. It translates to CAWSARYTDTQYF.

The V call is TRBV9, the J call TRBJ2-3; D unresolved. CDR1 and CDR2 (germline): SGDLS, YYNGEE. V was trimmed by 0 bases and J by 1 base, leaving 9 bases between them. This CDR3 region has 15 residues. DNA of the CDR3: TGTGCCAGCAGCGTAGGGAGTGAGGGCACAGATACGCAGTATTTT. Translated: CASSVGSEGTDTQYF.

CDR3 loop: CASSFPGRTGSSYEQYF. Here the CDR3 DNA reads TGTGCCAGCAGCTTCCCGGGACGGACAGGATCCTCCTACGAGCAGTACTTC. The gene calls are TRBV7-2 and TRBJ2-7; TRBD1 matches at 7 bases. Germline V gene data show CDR1 as SGHTA and CDR2 as FQGNSA. The junction had 11 bases not matched to a gene; V was cut back by 3 bases and J by 0 bases. The CDR3 covers 17 residues.

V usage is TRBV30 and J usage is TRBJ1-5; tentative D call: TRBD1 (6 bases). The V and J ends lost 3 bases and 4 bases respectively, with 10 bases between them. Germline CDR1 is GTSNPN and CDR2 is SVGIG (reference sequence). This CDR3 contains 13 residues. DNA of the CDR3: TGTGCCTGGAGCTTGGACAGAAATCAGCCCCAGCATTTT. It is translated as CAWSLDRNQPQHF.

The DNA of the CDR3 is TGCGCCAGCAGCTTTATGACTAGCGGGAGCAATGAGCAGTTCTTC. This translates into CASSFMTSGSNEQFF. The chain couples TRBV5-1 to TRBJ2-1; the match to TRBD2 covers 12 bases. There are 15 residues in the CDR3. CDR1 is SGHRS, CDR2 YFSETQ, per germline. V lost 2 bases, J lost 6 bases, and 3 bases stayed unmatched.